The clone carrying this TCR beta chain was seen only a few times. The antigen remains unidentified. The sample originates from a study of blood T cells in healthy people across ages. Study outcomes and limitations: There was no known CMV status for donors, so expanded clonotype changes were possibly confounded. Comparison with aged donors showed that long-lived donors had more naive CD4+ cells and higher diversity. Roughly linear age-related decline in beta diversity appeared, significant by age approximately 40.

V was pared by 5 bases and J by 4 bases, with 13 bases between. The CDR3 is made up of 13 amino acids. CDR1 is SGHKS, CDR2 YYEKEE, per germline (reference sequence). A second PCR of 7 to 11 cycles used a sample-barcoded 5' primer and a J-beta primer mix. TCRdb called the 5' RACE reads again in MiXCR, with one record for every CDR3 protein. The table lists hundreds of thousands of distinct CDR3 sequences, more than 45% of them singletons. This clonotype was sampled from a woman older than 75 in good health. The chain couples TRBV5-5 to TRBJ2-7; the D is unclear. Sample: blood. The CDR3 nucleotides are TGTGCCAGCAGGTCGGTTGATGGGTACGAGCAGTACTTC. This translates into CASRSVDGYEQYF.